This entry lists 21 T cell receptor beta chains sequenced from one sample in a study of OX40 agonist ivuxolimab in advanced cancers. Sequenced by immunoSEQ multiplex PCR; TCRdb stores in-frame clones only, minus some. The sample carries about 53,000 clones, about 88% recorded once. The starting material was CD4+ or CD8+ T cells sorted from blood, obtained in a trial of the OX40 agonist ivuxolimab. These receptors all stem from an adult with an advanced solid tumor such as melanoma, head and neck, liver or kidney cancer.

This chain links TRBV28 with TRBJ2-1, with 11 bases aligning to TRBD2. The CDR3 length is 16 residues. From germline, CDR1 is MDHEN and CDR2 SYDVKM. J lost 0 bases, V lost 6 bases, and 4 bases had no gene match. The CDR3 DNA sequence: TGTGCCAGCAGGCCTAGCGGGGGGAGCTCCTACAATGAGCAGTTCTTC. Translating gives CASRPSGGSSYNEQFF.

This chain's CDR3 is CASSLGGTGMNTEAFF. The CDR3 bases are TGCGCCAGCAGCTTAGGGGGCACCGGCATGAACACTGAAGCTTTCTTT. This sequence joins TRBV5-1 and TRBJ1-1; 7 bases are a match to TRBD1. Per germline, CDR1 SGHRS and CDR2 YFSETQ. After removal of 2 bases from V and 0 bases from J, the junction contained 7 bases not matched to a gene. The CDR3 has 16 amino acids. Full variable domain (remainder filled in from reference TRBV5-1 and TRBJ1-1): KAGVTQTPRYLIKTRGQQVTLSCSPISGHRSVSWYQQTPGQGLQFLFEYFSETQRNKGNFPGRFSGRQFSNSRSEMNVSTLELGDSALYLCASSLGGTGMNTEAFFGQGTRLTVV.

This rearrangement joins TRBV7-3 to TRBJ2-3; 8 nucleotides match TRBD2. Trimming removed 5 bases from V and 11 bases from J; junction bases left unmatched: 9. The CDR3 consists of 13 residues. Germline V lookup: CDR1 SGHTA, CDR2 FQGTGA. This CDR3 is CASSPRGGTRQYF. The CDR3 DNA reads as TGTGCCAGCAGCCCACGTGGGGGGACTAGGCAGTATTTT.

V gene TRBV5-6 combines with J gene TRBJ2-5; a possible D gene is TRBD2 (6 bases). V lost 2 bases and J 1 base, leaving 9 bases between the germline ends. This CDR3 comprises 14 residues. Germline CDR1 SGHDT, CDR2 YYEEEE. CDR3: CASSFREVQETQYF. As DNA, the CDR3 is TGTGCCAGCAGCTTCAGGGAGGTCCAAGAGACCCAGTACTTC. The full variable domain, completed using reference TRBV5-6 and TRBJ2-5, is DAGVTQSPTHLIKTRGQQVTLRCSPKSGHDTVSWYQQALGQGPQFIFQYYEEEERQRGNFPDRFSGHQFPNYSSELNVNALLLGDSALYLCASSFREVQETQYFGPGTRLLVL.

The chain carries TRBV28 and TRBJ2-5, with 10 bases identical to TRBD2. The junction had 10 bases not matched to a gene; V was cut back by 1 base and J by 5 bases. CDR1 and CDR2 from the germline V gene are MDHEN and SYDVKM. CDR3 size: 17 residues. The CDR3 region has the DNA TGTGCCAGCAGTTTATACATTTCTAGCGGGGGAGGTGAGACCCAGTACTTC. This encodes CASSLYISSGGGETQYF.

This clone was recorded once. V is TRBV5-8 and J is TRBJ1-1, with D possibly being TRBD1 (6 bases). Between the trimmed V and J ends, which lost 3 bases and 4 bases, there was a span of 13 bases. Germline V gives CDR1 SGHTS, CDR2 YDEGEE. The CDR3 is made up of 14 amino acids. The chain's CDR3 is CASSYREAVTEAFF. DNA for the CDR3: TGTGCCAGCAGCTACAGGGAGGCGGTCACTGAAGCTTTCTTT.

The chain employs TRBV5-1 and TRBJ2-2, with D unclear. Germline assignment: CDR1 SGHRS and CDR2 YFSETQ. There are 15 residues in the CDR3. Trimming took off 0 bases at V and 2 bases at J, with 8 bases between the two ends. The CDR3: CASSLGTFNTGELFF. CDR3 in DNA: TGCGCCAGCAGCTTGGGAACGTTCAACACCGGGGAGCTGTTTTTT. The complete variable domain, with remaining parts taken from reference TRBV5-1 and TRBJ2-2, reads KAGVTQTPRYLIKTRGQQVTLSCSPISGHRSVSWYQQTPGQGLQFLFEYFSETQRNKGNFPGRFSGRQFSNSRSEMNVSTLELGDSALYLCASSLGTFNTGELFFGEGSRLTVL.

This clone was seen only a few times. The V and J genes are TRBV11-1 and TRBJ2-7, with D uncertain. The CDR3 spans 15 residues. The V gene lost 1 base and the J gene lost 5 bases, with 15 bases spanning the gap. Germline CDR1 and CDR2: SGHAT and FQDESV (reference sequence). The CDR3 DNA reads as TGTGCCAGCAGCTTAGAGATAGGCTCGCGCCACGAGCAGTACTTC. It encodes CASSLEIGSRHEQYF.

This clone was observed once. This CDR3 is CASSGYDRGLGNTIYF. CDR3 in DNA: TGTGCCAGCAGCGGGTACGACAGGGGTCTGGGAAACACCATATATTTT. This rearrangement joins TRBV9 to TRBJ1-3; 8 nucleotides line up with TRBD1. Germline-derived CDR1 and CDR2 are SGDLS and YYNGEE. CDR3 length: 16 residues. J gave up 4 bases and V 3 bases, and 9 bases lay outside the gene matches. Full variable domain (outside the CDR3, taken from reference TRBV9 and TRBJ1-3): DSGVTQTPKHLITATGQRVTLRCSPRSGDLSVYWYQQSLDQGLQFLIQYYNGEERAKGNILERFSAQQFPDLHSELNLSSLELGDSALYFCASSGYDRGLGNTIYFGEGSWLTVV.

This clone was recorded a few times. V gene TRBV28 combines with J gene TRBJ1-1; D not resolved. Germline lookup yields CDR1 MDHEN and CDR2 SYDVKM. V lost 6 bases to trimming and J lost 0 bases, with 11 bases between them. The CDR3 has 14 residues. CDR3 nucleotides: TGTGCCAGCAGCCCCCGGCTGCTGAACACTGAAGCTTTCTTT. Translation gives CASSPRLLNTEAFF. Together with reference TRBV28 and TRBJ1-1, the CDR3 gives the full variable domain: DVKVTQSSRYLVKRTGEKVFLECVQDMDHENMFWYRQDPGLGLRLIYFSYDVKMKEKGDIPEGYSVSREKKERFSLILESASTNQTSMYLCASSPRLLNTEAFFGQGTRLTVV.

The genes are TRBV7-6 and TRBJ1-6, with 10 positions matching TRBD1. The V gene end was trimmed by 1 base and the J gene end by 9 bases; junction bases not matched to a gene: 0. The germline CDR1 and CDR2 sequences are SGHVS and FNYEAQ. The CDR3 has 14 amino acids. The CDR3 bases are TGTGCCAGCAGCTTAGGGACAGGGGGTTCACCCCTCCACTTT. It specifies CASSLGTGGSPLHF.

The chain carries TRBV29-1 and TRBJ2-5; the D is unclear. This CDR3 contains 12 residues. CDR1 and CDR2 from the germline V gene are SQVTM and ANQGSEA. The V end lost 4 bases, the J end lost 1 base, and 7 bases lay between the germline ends. CDR3 region: CSVGNSQETQYF. CDR3 in DNA: TGCAGCGTTGGTAACAGCCAAGAGACCCAGTACTTC.

The chain joins TRBV5-1 to TRBJ1-1; 8 bases are shared with TRBD1. CDR1 is SGHRS and CDR2 is YFSETQ in the germline V gene. This CDR3 contains 12 residues. The ends lost 5 bases at V and 7 bases at J; junction bases unmatched: 4. The CDR3 DNA reads TGCGCCAGCAGTTACAGGGGGAATGAAGCTTTCTTT. Translated: CASSYRGNEAFF.

The chain links TRBV2 to TRBJ2-2; 9 bases fit TRBD1. Germline V lookup: CDR1 SNHLY, CDR2 FYNNEI. With V trimmed by 8 bases and J by 3 bases, 7 bases remained unmatched. The CDR3 spans 15 residues. The DNA of the CDR3 is TGTGCCAGCCTACAGGGGGCTCGGGACACCGGGGAGCTGTTTTTT. This translates into CASLQGARDTGELFF.

The chain employs TRBV7-9 and TRBJ1-2; TRBD1 agrees at 8 bases. The CDR3 length is 14 residues. Trimming took 2 bases from V and 4 from J; bases not matched to a gene: 3. CDR1 is SEHNR, CDR2 FQNEAQ, per germline (reference sequence). The CDR3 region is CASSLQGAAYGYTF. Written as DNA, the CDR3 is TGTGCCAGCAGCTTACAGGGGGCGGCCTATGGCTACACCTTC.

The V call is TRBV28, the J call TRBJ1-5; D call uncertain. V shed 2 bases and J shed 5 bases, with 7 bases lying between them. Per the germline V gene, CDR1 is MDHEN and CDR2 is SYDVKM. CDR3 length: 13 amino acids. CDR3 bases: TGTGCCAGCAGTTTAGGTGGGCATCAGCCCCAGCATTTT. This sequence encodes CASSLGGHQPQHF.

This clone is a singleton in its sample. This sequence joins TRBV6-6 and TRBJ2-6; the D is unclear. The V and J ends lost 0 bases and 4 bases respectively, with 1 base between them. This CDR3 contains 13 residues. Germline V lookup: CDR1 MNHNY, CDR2 SVGAGI (reference sequence). CDR3 loop: CASSYSGANVLTF. The CDR3 DNA reads TGTGCCAGCAGTTACTCAGGGGCCAACGTCCTGACTTTC.

The chain employs TRBV27 and TRBJ2-7, with TRBD1 matching 8 bases. Germline values: CDR1 MNHEY, CDR2 SMNVEV (reference sequence). This CDR3 has 14 amino acids. The ends lost 4 bases at V and 5 bases at J; junction bases unmatched: 7. CDR3 sequence (DNA): TGTGCCAGCAGTTCCGGACAGGGAAGACACGAGCAGTACTTC. Protein sequence: CASSSGQGRHEQYF.

This chain joins TRBV5-1 and TRBJ1-6; 9 bases map to TRBD1. CDR3 length equals 14 residues. V shed 4 bases and J 7 bases; nucleotides not matched to a gene: 3. Germline V CDR1 and CDR2: SGHRS, YFSETQ. The DNA of the CDR3 is TGCGCCAGCAGCGACGGGACAGGGAATTCACCCCTCCACTTT. It codes for CASSDGTGNSPLHF.

The chain's CDR3 is CASSMRTGNTEAFF. The CDR3 coding sequence is TGTGCCAGTAGTATGAGGACAGGGAACACTGAAGCTTTCTTT. The genes are TRBV19 and TRBJ1-1; 7 positions agree with TRBD1. In germline, CDR1 is LNHDA, CDR2 SQIVND (reference sequence). CDR3 length: 14 residues. The junction had 2 bases not matched to a gene; V was cut back by 3 bases and J by 1 base.

V gene TRBV28 combines with J gene TRBJ1-1, with 7 nucleotides matching TRBD1. V was clipped by 7 bases and J by 1 base; unmatched bases: 3. The V gene's germline CDR1 is MDHEN and CDR2 SYDVKM. This CDR3 spans 13 amino acids. The CDR3 spells CASTRTGNTEAFF. DNA of the CDR3: TGTGCCAGCACCCGGACAGGGAACACTGAAGCTTTCTTT.